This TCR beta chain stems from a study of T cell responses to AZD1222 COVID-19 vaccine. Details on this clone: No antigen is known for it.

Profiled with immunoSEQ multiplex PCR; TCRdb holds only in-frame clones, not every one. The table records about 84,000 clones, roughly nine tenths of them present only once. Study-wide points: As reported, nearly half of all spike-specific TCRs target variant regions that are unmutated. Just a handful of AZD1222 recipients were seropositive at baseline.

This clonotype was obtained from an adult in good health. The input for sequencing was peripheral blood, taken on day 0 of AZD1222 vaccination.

The CDR3 nucleotides are TGCAGCGTTGTGGGACTAGCGGGAGGGCCTTATACGCAGTATTTT. It is translated as CSVVGLAGGPYTQYF. The chain joins TRBV29-1 to TRBJ2-3; 16 bases line up with TRBD2. The V gene's germline CDR1 is SQVTM and CDR2 ANQGSEA. V shed 4 bases and J 7 bases; nucleotides not matched to a gene: 5. CDR3 length: 15 amino acids.